Below, 24 T cell receptor beta chains from the same sample are listed, as sequenced in a study of CD8 T cells in ankylosing spondylitis (dated 2017 in TCRdb). The full study reports these points: Blood from ankylosing spondylitis patients appeared to be characterized by a TCR beta motif made up of several highly homologous amino acid variants.

Their antigens remain unidentified. The library was made by 5' RACE. The instrument was an Illumina HiSeq 2500. The raw public data were reprocessed by TCRdb itself: fastp quality trimming at Q25, MiXCR clonotype calling, in-frame beta chains only. Each entry is one CDR3 protein sequence, shown with its most common DNA and genes. The sample includes 450,000 to 550,000 distinct CDR3 sequences, with about 5% observed a single time. The biggest ten clones account for around 3.5% of the sample. The sequenced sample consisted of blood, either unsorted or a sorted T cell fraction (not recorded which). These receptors all come from a male donor with ankylosing spondylitis.

This clonotype was observed a handful of times. V is TRBV20-1 and J is TRBJ2-1; D is tentatively TRBD1 or TRBD2 (5 bases each). Trimming took off 1 base at V and 0 bases at J, with 10 bases between the two ends. CDR1 and CDR2 from the germline V gene are DFQATT and SNEGSKA (reference sequence). This CDR3 comprises 15 residues. The CDR3 reads CSARVGTSSYNEQFF. In DNA, the CDR3 is TGCAGTGCTAGAGTCGGGACCAGCTCCTACAATGAGCAGTTCTTC.

This clonotype has a handful of counts. The V call is TRBV20-1, the J call TRBJ2-2; 11 bases are a match to TRBD2. Germline lookup yields CDR1 DFQATT and CDR2 SNEGSKA (reference sequence). J lost 7 bases, V lost 3 bases, and 4 bases had no gene match. This CDR3 spans 14 amino acids. The CDR3 DNA reads as TGCAGTGCTAGCCCCGGGACTAGCGGCGGGGAGCTGTTTTTT. Translating gives CSASPGTSGGELFF.

This sequence joins TRBV6-1 and TRBJ1-1; D gene unclear. V gave up 6 bases and J gave up 4 bases, with 15 bases separating them. The CDR3 loop spans 14 amino acids. Germline V gene sequence: CDR1 MNHNS, CDR2 SASEGT. The CDR3 is CASSNGRRVTEAFF. CDR3 coding DNA: TGTGCCAGCAGCAATGGGAGACGGGTCACTGAAGCTTTCTTT.

Ten or more counts support this clonotype. The gene calls are TRBV4-3 and TRBJ1-5; no reliable D call. Trimming removed 0 bases at V and 3 bases at J, with 9 bases between. Germline assignment: CDR1 LGHNA and CDR2 YSLEER. The CDR3 is 15 amino acids. DNA for the CDR3: TGCGCCAGCAGCCAAGATAGTAGGGTCAATCAGCCCCAGCATTTT. Encoded protein: CASSQDSRVNQPQHF.

This clonotype was seen ten or more times. The rearrangement links TRBV20-1 to TRBJ2-7; D unclear. This CDR3 has 13 residues. Germline loops: CDR1 DFQATT, CDR2 SNEGSKA (reference sequence). V lost 8 bases and J lost 3, with 17 bases in between. The CDR3: CSLTRNSGYEQYF. DNA for the CDR3: TGCAGTCTTACCAGGAATTCTGGCTACGAGCAGTACTTC.

This clonotype was recorded many times. J is TRBJ1-1 and V is TRBV7-2, with unresolved D. The germline V gene encodes CDR1 SGHTA and CDR2 FQGNSA. This CDR3 contains 14 residues. Trimming pared 6 bases from V and 1 base from J, leaving 12 bases between. The CDR3 DNA reads as TGTGCCAGCAGGTCATTTGGATGGAACACTGAAGCTTTCTTT. It encodes CASRSFGWNTEAFF.

This clonotype was counted only a few times. One end of the junction is discordant with germline, which a read error may explain. Written as DNA, the CDR3 is TGTGCCAGCAGTTACTTTAGCGGGAGCGCACACTTC. This gives the protein CASSYFSGSAHF. The V call is TRBV6-2 or TRBV6-3, the J call TRBJ2-7; the match to TRBD2 covers 9 bases. Germline V lookup: CDR1 MNHEY, CDR2 SVGEGT. The CDR3 length is 12 residues.

This clonotype was seen many times. The chain combines TRBV11-3 with TRBJ2-1; 9 bases agree with TRBD2. J was trimmed by 4 bases and V by 5 bases; bases with no gene match: 6. Per germline, CDR1 SGHNT and CDR2 YENEEA. The CDR3 spans 15 residues. CDR3 DNA sequence: TGTGCCAGCAGCCCCCGGACTAGCGCATACAATGAGCAGTTCTTC. It codes for CASSPRTSAYNEQFF. The full variable domain, in which reference TRBV11-3 and TRBJ2-1 provide the parts outside the CDR3, is EAGVVQSPRYKIIEKKQPVAFWCNPISGHNTLYWYLQNLGQGPELLIRYENEEAVDDSQLPKDRFSAERLKGVDSTLKIQPAELGDSAVYLCASSPRTSAYNEQFFGPGTRLTVL.

At least ten counts were recorded for this clonotype. The chain joins TRBV6-5 to TRBJ2-7; possibly TRBD1 for D (6 bases). Trimming cost V 2 bases and J 7 bases, with 15 bases left between them. CDR3 length equals 14 residues. Germline CDR1 MNHEY, CDR2 SVGAGI. CDR3 residues: CASSYATTGREQYF. The CDR3 bases are TGTGCCAGCAGTTACGCAACTACAGGGAGAGAGCAGTACTTC.

This clonotype came up many times. CDR3: CASSVEPWSGYNEQFF. The DNA of the CDR3 is TGTGCCAGCAGCGTAGAACCCTGGTCAGGATACAATGAGCAGTTCTTC. V is TRBV9 and J is TRBJ2-1; D remains ambiguous. V dropped 0 bases and J dropped 4 bases, with 14 bases sitting between them. Germline assignment: CDR1 SGDLS and CDR2 YYNGEE. The CDR3 runs to 16 residues.

This clonotype came up many times. The V call is TRBV12-3 or TRBV12-4, the J call TRBJ2-5; TRBD2 is a possible D gene (5 bases). Between the trimmed V and J ends, which lost 5 bases and 5 bases, there was a span of 12 bases. CDR3 size: 13 residues. CDR3 region: CASSRRRRETQYF. As DNA, the CDR3 is TGTGCCAGCAGTCGGAGGCGGCGGGAGACCCAGTACTTC.

Ten or more counts support this clonotype. This chain uses TRBV7-8 with TRBJ2-2, with 9 bases that match TRBD1. CDR1 and CDR2 from the germline V gene are SGHVS and FQNEAQ. The CDR3 runs 16 residues. After removal of 1 base from V and 6 bases from J, the junction contained 6 bases not matched to a gene. The CDR3 region has the DNA TGTGCCAGCAGCTTAGGGGGGACAGGGATCGCCGGGGAGCTGTTTTTT. This codes for CASSLGGTGIAGELFF. The variable domain in full, completed from reference TRBV7-8 and TRBJ2-2, reads GAGVSQSPRYKVAKRGQDVALRCDPISGHVSLFWYQQALGQGPEFLTYFQNEAQLDKSGLPSDRFFAERPEGSVSTLKIQRTQQEDSAVYLCASSLGGTGIAGELFFGEGSRLTVL.

This clonotype was detected only a few times. The V call is TRBV12-3 or TRBV12-4, the J call TRBJ2-3; weak D call: TRBD2 (6 bases). V lost 5 bases to trimming and J lost 0 bases, with 15 bases between them. The CDR3 is 16 residues long. The CDR3: CASSGRTLGSTDTQYF. The CDR3 nucleotides are TGTGCCAGCAGTGGGAGGACCCTAGGGAGCACAGATACGCAGTATTTT.

The chain recombines TRBV3-1 with TRBJ2-7; the D is unclear. The CDR3 is 9 amino acids. Germline CDR1 reads LGHDT; CDR2 reads YNNKEL (reference sequence). V shed 3 bases and J shed 7 bases, with 1 base lying between them. This CDR3 is CASSQEQYF. The DNA of the CDR3 is TGTGCCAGCAGCCAGGAGCAGTACTTC.

The chain has TRBV7-8 and TRBJ2-2, with 9 bases identical to TRBD2. Germline CDR1 is SGHVS and CDR2 is FQNEAQ. CDR3 length equals 18 residues. The trim removed 2 bases at V and 7 bases at J, leaving 14 bases unmatched. The CDR3 reads CASSLKVLREGPGGELFF. CDR3 in DNA: TGTGCCAGCAGCTTAAAAGTCTTGCGGGAGGGCCCTGGCGGGGAGCTGTTTTTT.

This clonotype was counted many times. The chain recombines TRBV20-1 with TRBJ2-3; D is ambiguous. Trimming took off 6 bases at V and 2 bases at J, with 9 bases between the two ends. CDR1 and CDR2 (germline): DFQATT, SNEGSKA (reference sequence). The CDR3 is made up of 12 amino acids. The CDR3 is CSAPVNTDTQYF. In DNA form, the CDR3 reads TGCAGTGCGCCCGTAAACACAGATACGCAGTATTTT.

This clonotype was detected ten times or more. The gene calls are TRBV20-1 and TRBJ1-6, with 7 bases lining up with TRBD1. Losses at the gene ends were 7 bases for V and 8 bases for J; bases not matched to a gene: 8. From germline, CDR1 is DFQATT and CDR2 SNEGSKA (reference sequence). The CDR3 is made up of 13 amino acids. CDR3 region: CSGQGGMDSPLHF. DNA of the CDR3: TGCAGTGGCCAAGGGGGCATGGATTCACCCCTCCACTTT.

This clonotype showed up many times. The V and J genes are TRBV10-3 and TRBJ2-7; tentatively, D is TRBD1 (5 bases). This CDR3 contains 13 residues. CDR1 and CDR2 (germline): ENHRY, SYGVKD. V dropped 4 bases and J dropped 1 base, with 8 bases sitting between them. DNA for the CDR3: TGTGCCATCAGTGTACGACAGTCCTACGAGCAGTACTTC. Its protein product is CAISVRQSYEQYF.

This clonotype was counted ten times or more. V gene TRBV7-9 combines with J gene TRBJ2-5; 11 bases agree with TRBD2. The CDR3 loop spans 14 amino acids. After removal of 3 bases from V and 9 bases from J, the junction contained 6 bases not matched to a gene. Germline V CDR1 and CDR2: SEHNR, FQNEAQ (reference sequence). The CDR3 region is CASSFGLAGGAQYF. The CDR3 nucleotides are TGTGCCAGCAGCTTCGGGCTAGCGGGAGGTGCCCAGTACTTC.

This clonotype was seen repeatedly, ten times or more. The gene calls are TRBV7-3 and TRBJ1-2, with TRBD1 as a possible D gene (5 bases). This CDR3 has 14 amino acids. CDR1 is SGHTA, CDR2 FQGTGA, per germline. V was trimmed by 6 bases and J by 1 base, leaving 12 bases between them. In DNA form, the CDR3 reads TGTGCCAGCAGTCACGACGGACATAACTATGGCTACACCTTC. Amino acids: CASSHDGHNYGYTF.

The CDR3 is CASSPGTAYSGANVLTF. The CDR3 DNA reads as TGCGCCAGCAGCCCCGGGACAGCCTACTCTGGGGCCAACGTCCTGACTTTC. This chain links TRBV5-1 with TRBJ2-6, with 7 bases that match TRBD1. The V gene end was trimmed by 4 bases and the J gene end by 0 bases; junction bases not matched to a gene: 7. Germline loops: CDR1 SGHRS, CDR2 YFSETQ. The CDR3 consists of 17 residues.

This clonotype was seen a handful of times. V is TRBV25-1 and J is TRBJ2-7; either TRBD1 or TRBD2 may supply D (6 bases each). The germline V gene has CDR1 MGHDK and CDR2 SYGVNS. CDR3 length: 14 amino acids. Trimming removed 3 bases at V and 3 bases at J, with 12 bases between. CDR3 bases: TGTGCCAGCAGTGAGGGGGGCGGACTCTACGAGCAGTACTTC. It codes for CASSEGGGLYEQYF.

This clonotype was found many times. The gene calls are TRBV6-1 and TRBJ1-4; D is unresolved. CDR1 and CDR2 from the germline V gene are MNHNS and SASEGT. This CDR3 is built from 10 residues. V was shortened by 11 bases and J by 8 bases, with 9 bases between the two germline ends. This CDR3 reads CAGGREKLFF. In nucleotides, the CDR3 is TGTGCCGGAGGAAGGGAAAAACTGTTTTTT.

This clonotype was seen many times. V gene TRBV11-2 combines with J gene TRBJ2-1; D is perhaps TRBD2 (6 bases). The CDR3 has 14 residues. Germline values: CDR1 SGHAT, CDR2 FQNNGV. The V end lost 5 bases, the J end lost 8 bases, and 16 bases lay between the germline ends. CDR3 sequence reads: CASSVLRGSYEQFF. In DNA form, the CDR3 reads TGTGCCAGCAGCGTTTTGCGGGGAAGCTATGAGCAGTTCTTC.